The table lists the clone carrying this TCR beta chain with many counts. The data were obtained in a study of regulatory T cells in long-lasting Graves disease. Arm-PCR with iRepertoire HTBI primers amplified the CDR3 regions for these TCR beta libraries. TCRdb recomputed calls from the multiplex PCR reads with MiXCR, one row per CDR3 protein. Of 350,000 to 550,000 distinct CDR3 sequences in the sample, about 16% were seen once. Time point defined: newly diagnosed GD, antithyroid drugs for less than 3 months. Scientists built the TCR library using RNA that was extracted from PBMCs. The germline V and J ends were trimmed by 8 bases and 4 bases, with 15 bases remaining between them. Germline-derived CDR1 and CDR2 are MNHNS and SASEGT. The CDR3 totals 14 residues. The data were also submitted as part of a second study, on T cells in Graves' hyperthyroidism and ophthalmopathy. That source reports: Diagnosis relied on clinical symptoms, serum thyroxine and TRAb, thyroid ultrasound and orbital computed tomography. HTBI primers were the set used in a first-round RT-PCR of the TCR CDR3.

The gene calls are TRBV6-1 and TRBJ1-5; D possibly corresponds to TRBD1 (6 bases). This receptor was taken from a woman under 40 with Graves disease. The specimen comprised peripheral blood mononuclear cells (PBMCs), sampled at new diagnosis, from a patient treated with antithyroid drugs. CDR3 sequence: CASGGGPGNQPQHF. The CDR3 region has the DNA TGTGCCAGCGGCGGGGGGCCGGGGAATCAGCCCCAGCATTTT.